This T cell receptor (beta chain) was captured in a study of shared T cell receptors in the human thymus (dated by TCRdb to about 2021). Notes on the research overall: The study examined how self-reactive, shared T-cell receptor alpha chains are generated in the human thymus.

The CDR3, cysteine through phenylalanine, is 13 amino acids long. Of all the DNA, just the CDR3 is kept, 39 bases in frame from base 1. Sequences KGHSH (CDR1) and LQKENI (CDR2) are obtained from the germline V gene. V drops 2 bases and J drops 5 bases, leaving 10 bases in between. Turning to this clone: Its cognate antigen has yet to be identified. Nothing much larger sits one base from this clone, and base qualities are not available.

Preparation of the library involved the immunoSEQ multiplex PCR assay. TCRdb provides this immuneACCESS table in a form limited to in-frame rearrangements. Some clones are lacking; in checked studies, under half of them reflect an unresolved V gene, and why the rest are absent is not known. The sample table holds some 640,000 clones, of which about 87% were seen once. The ten top clones hold under 0.01% of the sample. In addition, the sample was reused for a study of human thymus T cells. Drawing on the second study: In Finland, the donors were immunologically healthy infants who were having open corrective cardiac surgery for congenital heart defects. Thymus tissue was collected as surgical resects that were removed during corrective cardiac surgery. Both the thymic and the peripheral blood repertoires appeared to show biased V and J gene segment usage. According to the related research, thymic TCR repertoires were highly overlapping among unrelated individuals. The study used under ten infant thymus samples plus four related peripheral blood samples to characterize TCR alpha and beta repertoires. Donor ages ranged from 7 to 244 days, and the cohort comprised about 6 male and two female infants. Thymocytes were released mechanically from tissue and stored at -70 °C as pellets of 10-30 million cells. A QIAsymphony instrument was used to extract genomic DNA from the frozen cell pellets. TCRB and TCRAD loci were amplified from a standardized quantity of quality-controlled genomic DNA using the immunoSEQ multiplex PCR assay. Amplicons spanned the V(D)J region at a length sufficient to cover the CDR3 and identify V and J genes. Amplicon sequencing was performed on an Illumina platform through the commercial immunoSEQ service. Primer bias and sequencing errors were corrected as previously described, and TCRAD and TCRB definitions were based on the IMGT database. immunoSEQ Analyzer 3.0 and VDJTools were used for repertoire analysis, which covered basic statistics, V/J segment usage, diversity estimates, rarefaction and pairwise overlap. Chao1, ChaoE, Efron-Thisted, Shannon and inverse Simpson indices were used to estimate diversity, which was also estimated on datasets down-sampled to the smallest sample. For repertoire overlap, CDR3 nucleotide sequence, V gene and J gene had to match strictly, and clustering was done by Jaccard-based multidimensional scaling. On average, about 800,000 unique TCRB clonotypes were obtained from thymus samples, compared with about 84,000 from blood samples.

This clonotype was sampled from a boy younger than two with a congenital heart defect. Donor details come from another sample of the same person, matched by shared clones. This chain is built from TRBV18 and TRBJ2-7, with no confidently assigned D gene. Sequenced sample: thymocytes. The nucleotide sequence is given as TGTGCCAGCTCACCAAGTCTTGCAGACGAGCAGTACTTC. Translated, this gives CASSPSLADEQYF.